Each of the 13 T cell receptor beta chains below was sequenced from the same sample in a study of blood T cell repertoires in COVID-19. Some clones are missing from TCRdb's copy, which holds only in-frame ones; the method was immunoSEQ multiplex PCR. The table includes about 440,000 clones, about 89% detected once. Sequencing was done on a sample of peripheral blood. The receptors originated from a woman in her 30s with acute or convalescent COVID-19.

V usage is TRBV5-6 and J usage is TRBJ1-2; no reliable D call. Trimming removed 3 bases from V and 0 bases from J, with 12 bases in between. Germline values: CDR1 SGHDT, CDR2 YYEEEE. The length of the CDR3 is 15 residues. In DNA, the CDR3 is TGTGCCAGCAGCTACATCGACGGAGCTAACTATGGCTACACCTTC. It encodes CASSYIDGANYGYTF.

The V gene is TRBV30, the J gene TRBJ2-4; 8 bases agree with TRBD1. There are 12 residues in the CDR3. Losses at the gene ends were 8 bases for V and 6 bases for J; bases not matched to a gene: 6. The germline CDR1 and CDR2 sequences are GTSNPN and SVGIG (reference sequence). The chain's CDR3 is CAHRGAGNIQYF. Written as DNA, the CDR3 is TGTGCCCACAGGGGGGCAGGAAACATTCAGTACTTC.

This sequence joins TRBV7-9 and TRBJ2-5, with TRBD1 as a possible D gene (5 bases). The CDR3 covers 14 residues. Trimming cost V 6 bases and J 1 base, with 12 bases left between them. The germline CDR1 and CDR2 sequences are SEHNR and FQNEAQ (reference sequence). The CDR3 nucleotides read TGTGCCAGCAGACCCTATCAGGGCCAAGAGACCCAGTACTTC. Protein sequence: CASRPYQGQETQYF.

The chain couples TRBV6-5 to TRBJ1-4; weak D call: TRBD1 (6 bases). V was trimmed by 7 bases and J by 4 bases, leaving 16 bases between them. CDR1 is MNHEY and CDR2 is SVGAGI in the germline V gene. The CDR3 is made up of 15 amino acids. Written as DNA, the CDR3 is TGTGCCAGCAACAAGTTAGGGGGGGTTAATGAAAAACTGTTTTTT. It codes for CASNKLGGVNEKLFF.

This clone was recorded only once. The chain joins TRBV6-2 or TRBV6-3 to TRBJ1-2, with TRBD1 matching over 7 bases. CDR3 length equals 13 residues. The V and J ends lost 5 bases and 5 bases, in that order; junction bases with no gene match: 5. The germline gives CDR1 MNHEY, CDR2 SVGEGT. The CDR3: CASSRQGRYGYTF. The DNA for the CDR3 is TGTGCCAGCAGTAGACAGGGAAGGTATGGCTACACCTTC.

The chain combines TRBV3-1 (or the pseudogene TRBV3-2) with TRBJ1-6; the match to TRBD1 covers 12 bases. CDR1 and CDR2 from the germline V gene are LGHDT and YNNKEL (reference sequence). The CDR3 extends over 16 amino acids. Unmatched junction bases numbered 3, after V lost 2 bases and J lost 7 bases. Here the CDR3 DNA reads TGTGCCAGCAGCCAATCCGGGACAGGGGGCAATTCACCCCTCCACTTT. Protein: CASSQSGTGGNSPLHF.

This chain uses TRBV6-5 with TRBJ2-6; TRBD1 might be the D (5 bases). This CDR3 has 14 residues. Germline V gene lookup returns CDR1 MNHEY and CDR2 SVGAGI. V lost 8 bases and J lost 2, with 10 bases in between. CDR3 protein: CASGRDAGANVLTF. The CDR3 DNA reads as TGTGCCAGCGGCAGGGATGCTGGGGCCAACGTCCTGACTTTC.

This clone was seen just once. The V and J genes are TRBV4-1 and TRBJ2-7; TRBD1 matches 11 bases. Germline CDR1 is MGHRA and CDR2 is YSYEKL. The CDR3 contains 17 residues. Trimming at V came to 0 bases and at J to 3 bases, leaving 7 bases not matched to a gene. CDR3 protein: CASSQDLGDRGYYEQYF. In DNA form, the CDR3 reads TGCGCCAGCAGCCAAGATCTAGGGGACAGGGGGTACTACGAGCAGTACTTC.

V usage is TRBV19 and J usage is TRBJ1-1; 8 positions match TRBD1. Germline CDR1 reads LNHDA; CDR2 reads SQIVND (reference sequence). CDR3 size: 17 residues. The J segment lost 0 bases and the V segment lost 5 bases, leaving 11 bases of the junction unmatched. The CDR3 loop reads CASSSRQGLYMNTEAFF. The CDR3 DNA sequence: TGTGCCAGTAGTTCCCGACAGGGGCTCTACATGAACACTGAAGCTTTCTTT.

The chain employs TRBV18 and TRBJ1-5, with D possibly matching TRBD1 (5 bases). This CDR3 is 16 amino acids long. Trimming pared 3 bases from V and 6 bases from J, leaving 18 bases between. In germline, CDR1 is KGHSH, CDR2 LQKENI. CDR3 residues: CASSPSAVGLGQPQHF. CDR3 nucleotide sequence: TGTGCCAGCTCACCGTCGGCGGTGGGACTTGGTCAGCCCCAGCATTTT.

V and J are TRBV6-1 and TRBJ1-4; TRBD1 matches at 12 bases. V lost 2 bases, J lost 12 bases, and 10 bases stayed unmatched. The CDR3 extends over 16 amino acids. CDR1 is MNHNS, CDR2 SASEGT, per germline. The CDR3 loop is CASSETLGQGAQELFF. In DNA form, the CDR3 reads TGTGCCAGCAGTGAAACTTTGGGACAGGGGGCGCAGGAACTGTTTTTT.

The V and J genes are TRBV10-3 and TRBJ1-1; 11 bases map to TRBD1. With 4 bases clipped from V and 5 bases from J, the junction kept 6 bases outside the gene matches. This CDR3 has 15 amino acids. Per germline, CDR1 ENHRY and CDR2 SYGVKD. The CDR3 sequence is CAISGGGTGGTEAFF. In DNA form, the CDR3 reads TGTGCCATCAGTGGAGGAGGGACAGGGGGGACTGAAGCTTTCTTT.

The rearrangement joins TRBV16 to TRBJ1-2; possibly TRBD1 for D (6 bases). CDR3 length equals 15 residues. Trimming shortened V by 0 bases and J by 0 bases, and 8 bases separated the two germline ends. Germline V gene sequence: CDR1 KGHSY, CDR2 FQNENV. CDR3 coding DNA: TGTGCCAGCAGCCAATCGGGACAAACTAACTATGGCTACACCTTC. Amino acids: CASSQSGQTNYGYTF.